Listed here are 23 T cell receptor beta chains from one sample, sequenced in a study of T cell clones after liver transplantation. TCRdb keeps only in-frame clones here, not all; method: immunoSEQ multiplex PCR. The sample lists some 9,400 clones, nearly 80% occurring once. This material consisted of CD8+ T cells from blood, taken before liver transplant. Receptors were obtained from a human donor who received a liver transplant.

The chain couples TRBV5-1 to TRBJ2-1, with 10 bases lining up with TRBD2. Unmatched junction bases numbered 10, after V lost 0 bases and J lost 7 bases. The CDR3 spans 17 residues. The germline V gene has CDR1 SGHRS and CDR2 YFSETQ. The DNA for the CDR3 is TGCGCCAGCAGCTTGGCCACTTCAGCGGGGGGGCGGAATGAGCAGTTCTTC. It encodes CASSLATSAGGRNEQFF.

The table lists this clone with a few counts. The rearrangement uses TRBV5-6 and TRBJ2-1; possible D gene TRBD2, 7 bases. Trimming took off 4 bases at V and 0 bases at J, with 14 bases between the two ends. The germline V gene encodes CDR1 SGHDT and CDR2 YYEEEE. The CDR3 runs 16 residues. The CDR3 DNA reads TGTGCCAGCAGCCGGGGGCGCGGGAGCTCCTACAATGAGCAGTTCTTC. It specifies CASSRGRGSSYNEQFF.

This chain connects TRBV5-1 to TRBJ2-5; maybe TRBD2 (6 bases). From germline, CDR1 is SGHRS and CDR2 YFSETQ. The CDR3 covers 13 residues. The ends were cut back, 3 bases at V and 2 bases at J, with 8 bases in the middle. The CDR3 nucleotides read TGCGCCAGCAGCTCGGACTATCAAGAGACCCAGTACTTC. Translating it yields CASSSDYQETQYF.

The gene calls are TRBV7-3 and TRBJ2-2; 9 positions agree with TRBD1. Germline V gene data show CDR1 as SGHTA and CDR2 as FQGTGA. Trimming removed 5 bases from V and 5 bases from J; junction bases left unmatched: 6. The CDR3 has 15 residues. The CDR3 loop reads CASSRGQGRTGELFF. DNA of the CDR3: TGTGCCAGCAGCCGCGGACAGGGGCGGACCGGGGAGCTGTTTTTT.

This CDR3 is CASSPHAGQPQHF. The CDR3, as DNA: TGTGCCAGCAGCCCCCACGCGGGACAGCCCCAGCATTTT. This chain joins TRBV6-5 and TRBJ1-5; D not resolved. Looked up from germline, CDR1 is MNHEY and CDR2 is SVGAGI. V shed 6 bases and J shed 7 bases, with 13 bases lying between them. There are 13 residues in the CDR3.

The rearrangement joins TRBV7-3 to TRBJ2-1, with TRBD1 matching over 8 bases. CDR1 SGHTA and CDR2 FQGTGA come from the germline V gene. V trimming: 4 bases; J trimming: 6 bases; junction bases outside the gene matches: 5. The CDR3 sequence is 14 residues long. This CDR3 reads CASSSLQGANEQFF. For the CDR3, the DNA is TGTGCCAGCAGCTCACTTCAGGGGGCCAATGAGCAGTTCTTC.

The chain carries TRBV7-9 and TRBJ2-7, with 9 bases matching TRBD1. V shed 4 bases and J 4 bases; nucleotides not matched to a gene: 8. From germline, CDR1 is SEHNR and CDR2 FQNEAQ (reference sequence). This CDR3 contains 15 residues. CDR3 amino acids: CASSYPGQGMYEQYF. The DNA for the CDR3 is TGTGCCAGCAGCTACCCGGGACAGGGAATGTACGAGCAGTACTTC.

This chain links TRBV6-1 with TRBJ2-5; D is uncertain. Germline V gene data show CDR1 as MNHNS and CDR2 as SASEGT. The CDR3 is 11 amino acids. V lost 11 bases and J lost 5, with 12 bases in between. The CDR3 loop reads CAARGPETQYF. The CDR3 nucleotides read TGTGCCGCCCGAGGCCCGGAGACCCAGTACTTC.

The chain has TRBV13 and TRBJ2-7; 8 nucleotides match TRBD1. V was pared by 6 bases and J by 4 bases, with 11 bases of the junction left unmatched. Germline loops: CDR1 PRHDT, CDR2 FYEKMQ (reference sequence). CDR3 size: 15 residues. The CDR3 coding sequence is TGTGCCAGCAGGGAACTCAGGGGGCAAGGGTACGAGCAGTACTTC. Its protein is CASRELRGQGYEQYF.

CDR3 protein: CASSYPGQGTEAFF. The CDR3 region has the DNA TGTGCCAGCAGCTATCCGGGACAGGGGACCGAAGCTTTCTTT. The chain combines TRBV11-2 with TRBJ1-1, with 10 bases that match TRBD1. V lost 4 bases and J lost 8; bases outside the gene matches: 7. This CDR3 region has 14 residues. CDR1 SGHAT and CDR2 FQNNGV come from the germline V gene.

This clone was observed a few times. The rearrangement uses TRBV6-5 and TRBJ1-5; no firm D call. With 5 bases removed from V and 4 bases from J, the gap between germline ends came to 9 bases. There are 13 residues in the CDR3. CDR1 and CDR2 (germline): MNHEY, SVGAGI. In nucleotides, the CDR3 is TGTGCCAGCAGTGGACGGGAGAATCAGCCCCAGCATTTT. Protein product: CASSGRENQPQHF.

This clone has just a few counts. The rearrangement joins TRBV7-3 to TRBJ1-2, with TRBD1 matching over 8 bases. The CDR3 spans 15 residues. J was trimmed by 2 bases and V by 5 bases; bases with no gene match: 7. From germline, CDR1 is SGHTA and CDR2 FQGTGA. The CDR3 nucleotides are TGTGCCAGCAGCCCAGGGGCAGGGGGCAACTATGGCTACACCTTC. Its protein is CASSPGAGGNYGYTF. The complete variable domain, with remaining parts taken from reference TRBV7-3 and TRBJ1-2, reads GAGVSQTPSNKVTEKGKYVELRCDPISGHTALYWYRQSLGQGPEFLIYFQGTGAADDSGLPNDRFFAVRPEGSVSTLKIQRTERGDSAVYLCASSPGAGGNYGYTFGSGTRLTVV.

This clone was seen only a few times. The gene calls are TRBV6-6 and TRBJ2-5, with D possibly called TRBD1 or TRBD2 (5 bases each). The CDR3 runs 14 residues. Per germline, CDR1 MNHNY and CDR2 SVGAGI (reference sequence). Between the trimmed V and J ends, which lost 2 bases and 3 bases, there was a span of 10 bases. Here the CDR3 DNA reads TGTGCCAGCAGTTACAAGGGGACGAAAGAGACCCAGTACTTC. Its protein is CASSYKGTKETQYF.

The chain joins TRBV2 to TRBJ1-1, with 8 bases that match TRBD1. The V gene end was trimmed by 0 bases and the J gene end by 2 bases; junction bases not matched to a gene: 14. CDR3 length: 19 amino acids. Germline CDR1 reads SNHLY; CDR2 reads FYNNEI. CDR3 in amino acids: CASSEALGQGKDPNTEAFF. In nucleotides, the CDR3 is TGTGCCAGCAGTGAAGCCCTCGGACAGGGCAAGGATCCAAACACTGAAGCTTTCTTT.

This clone came up once. The V gene is TRBV27, the J gene TRBJ1-1, with D tentatively TRBD1 (5 bases). The CDR3 is 15 residues long. V lost 5 bases and J 9 bases, leaving 22 bases between the germline ends. Germline V gene sequence: CDR1 MNHEY, CDR2 SMNVEV (reference sequence). CDR3 DNA sequence: TGTGCCAGCAGTATCTCCCCCGGGACGGAGGATAAAGCTTTCTTT. Translating gives CASSISPGTEDKAFF.

This clone appeared once. V gene TRBV6-5 combines with J gene TRBJ2-3; D uncertain. V shed 6 bases and J shed 4 bases, with 11 bases lying between them. Per germline, CDR1 MNHEY and CDR2 SVGAGI. This CDR3 is 13 amino acids long. Here the CDR3 DNA reads TGTGCCAGCAGGACCCATACCCCAGATACGCAGTATTTT. This sequence encodes CASRTHTPDTQYF.

The CDR3 loop is CASSLTGAGNEQYF. For the CDR3, the DNA is TGCGCCAGCAGCCTGACAGGGGCAGGGAACGAGCAGTACTTC. The genes are TRBV5-1 and TRBJ2-7, with TRBD1 identical over 8 bases. With V trimmed by 4 bases and J by 5 bases, 8 bases remained unmatched. In germline, CDR1 is SGHRS, CDR2 YFSETQ. CDR3 size: 14 residues.

Note on this clone: The DNA is omitted, as the CDR3 cannot be located on it reliably, and the CDR3 follows TCRdb's listing. V usage is TRBV23-1 and J usage is TRBJ1-6. Being an ORF, TRBV23-1 has a function that is uncertain. The CDR3 is 18 amino acids long, termini counted. CDR3 protein: CASSQFWRGVFGNSPLHF.

V is TRBV6-4 and J is TRBJ2-3; 8 bases agree with TRBD2. V trimming: 3 bases; J trimming: 1 base; junction bases outside the gene matches: 0. The CDR3 totals 14 residues. Germline CDR1 reads MRHNA; CDR2 reads SNTAGT. This CDR3 is CASSEAGGTDTQYF. The CDR3 nucleotides are TGTGCCAGCAGTGAAGCGGGGGGCACAGATACGCAGTATTTT.

The genes are TRBV21-1 and TRBJ2-7; TRBD1, as called in the table, went unchecked against the DNA. TRBV21-1 represents a pseudogene. The CDR3 contains 17 residues. CDR3 amino acids: CASSEILPGDRAHEQYF. The CDR3 DNA follows: TGTGCCAGCAGCGAAATCCTCCCAGGGGACAGGGCCCACGAGCAGTACTTC.

The chain joins TRBV16 to TRBJ1-5, with 8 bases that match TRBD1. The CDR3 length is 16 residues. Germline trimming cut 0 bases from V and 6 bases from J; bases unmatched to any gene: 7. Germline lookup yields CDR1 KGHSY and CDR2 FQNENV. CDR3 loop: CASSQSGQGAGQPQHF. For the CDR3, the DNA is TGTGCCAGCAGCCAATCAGGTCAGGGGGCTGGTCAGCCCCAGCATTTT.

The chain has TRBV7-6 and TRBJ2-7; 9 bases are a match to TRBD1. The CDR3 totals 15 residues. V dropped 1 base and J dropped 4; count of bases not matched to a gene: 5. Germline CDR1 is SGHVS and CDR2 is FNYEAQ. The CDR3 region is CASSLDGDRVYEQYF. Here the CDR3 DNA reads TGTGCCAGCAGCTTAGATGGGGACAGGGTGTACGAGCAGTACTTC.

This sequence joins TRBV11-2 and TRBJ2-7, with D unclear. V lost 7 bases, J lost 7 bases, and 14 bases lay in between. Germline V CDR1 and CDR2: SGHAT, FQNNGV. This CDR3 is 12 amino acids long. Here the CDR3 reads CASNRDEDEQYF. The CDR3 nucleotides are TGTGCCAGCAACAGAGACGAGGATGAGCAGTACTTC.